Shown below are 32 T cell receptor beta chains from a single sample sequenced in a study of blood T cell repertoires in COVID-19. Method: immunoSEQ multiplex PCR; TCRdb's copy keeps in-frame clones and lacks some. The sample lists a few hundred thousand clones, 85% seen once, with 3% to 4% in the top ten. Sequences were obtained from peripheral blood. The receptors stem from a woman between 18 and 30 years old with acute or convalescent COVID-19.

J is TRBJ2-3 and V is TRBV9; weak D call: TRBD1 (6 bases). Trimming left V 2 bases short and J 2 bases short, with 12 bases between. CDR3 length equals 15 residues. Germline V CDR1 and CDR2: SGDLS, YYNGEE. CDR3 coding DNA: TGTGCCAGCAGCGTTACGGACAGTTACACAGATACGCAGTATTTT. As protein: CASSVTDSYTDTQYF.

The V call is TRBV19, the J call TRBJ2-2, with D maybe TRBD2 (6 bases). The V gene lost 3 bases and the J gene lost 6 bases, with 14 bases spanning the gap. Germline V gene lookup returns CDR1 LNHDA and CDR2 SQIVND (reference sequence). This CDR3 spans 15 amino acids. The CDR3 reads CASSMYGSGSGELFF. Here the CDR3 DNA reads TGTGCCAGTAGTATGTACGGGAGTGGTTCCGGGGAGCTGTTTTTT.

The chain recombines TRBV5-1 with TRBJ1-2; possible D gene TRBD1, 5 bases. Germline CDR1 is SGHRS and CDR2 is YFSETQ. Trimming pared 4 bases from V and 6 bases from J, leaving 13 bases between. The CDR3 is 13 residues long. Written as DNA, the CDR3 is TGCGCCAGCAGCCAGGGCCCGGAGAATGGCTACACCTTC. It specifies CASSQGPENGYTF.

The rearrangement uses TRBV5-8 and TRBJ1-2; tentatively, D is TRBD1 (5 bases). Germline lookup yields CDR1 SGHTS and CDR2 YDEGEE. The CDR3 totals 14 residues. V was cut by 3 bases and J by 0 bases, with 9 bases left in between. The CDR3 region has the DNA TGTGCCAGCAGCTACTCAGGGACTAACTATGGCTACACCTTC. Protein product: CASSYSGTNYGYTF.

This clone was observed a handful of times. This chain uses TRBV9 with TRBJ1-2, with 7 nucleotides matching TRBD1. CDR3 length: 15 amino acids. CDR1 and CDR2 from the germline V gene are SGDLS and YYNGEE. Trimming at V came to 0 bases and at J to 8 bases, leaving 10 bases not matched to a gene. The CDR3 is CASSVDGDSVGGYTF. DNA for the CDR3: TGTGCCAGCAGCGTAGACGGGGACAGCGTTGGGGGCTACACCTTC.

The CDR3 spells CASSDDRGPEAFF. The DNA of the CDR3 is TGTGCCAGCAGCGACGACAGGGGCCCTGAAGCTTTCTTT. The rearrangement links TRBV9 to TRBJ1-1; 8 bases fit TRBD1. V lost 3 bases and J lost 6; bases outside the gene matches: 4. The CDR3 loop spans 13 amino acids. Germline-derived CDR1 and CDR2 are SGDLS and YYNGEE.

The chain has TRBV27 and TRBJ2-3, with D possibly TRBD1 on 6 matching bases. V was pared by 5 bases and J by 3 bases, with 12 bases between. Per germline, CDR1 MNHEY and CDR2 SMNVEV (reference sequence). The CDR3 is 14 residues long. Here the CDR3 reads CASSDGQTTDTQYF. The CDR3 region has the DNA TGTGCCAGCAGTGATGGACAGACAACAGATACGCAGTATTTT.

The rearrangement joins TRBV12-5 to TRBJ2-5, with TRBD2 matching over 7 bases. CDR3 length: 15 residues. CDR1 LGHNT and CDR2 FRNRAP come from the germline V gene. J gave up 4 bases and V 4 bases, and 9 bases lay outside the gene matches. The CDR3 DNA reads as TGTGCTAGTGGTTCGAGCTACGGGGGGAGAGAGACCCAGTACTTC. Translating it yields CASGSSYGGRETQYF.

The CDR3 loop is CASSLSWGGGGTGELFF. Here the CDR3 DNA reads TGTGCCAGCAGCTTGAGTTGGGGGGGCGGTGGCACCGGGGAGCTGTTTTTT. The gene calls are TRBV5-4 and TRBJ2-2; tentative D call: TRBD2 (7 bases). The CDR3 runs 17 residues. V dropped 1 base and J dropped 4 bases, with 17 bases sitting between them. Germline V gives CDR1 SGHNT, CDR2 YYREEE (reference sequence). The full variable domain, its missing parts supplied by reference TRBV5-4 and TRBJ2-2, is ETGVTQSPTHLIKTRGQQVTLRCSSQSGHNTVSWYQQALGQGPQFIFQYYREEENGRGNFPPRFSGLQFPNYSSELNVNALELDDSALYLCASSLSWGGGGTGELFFGEGSRLTVL.

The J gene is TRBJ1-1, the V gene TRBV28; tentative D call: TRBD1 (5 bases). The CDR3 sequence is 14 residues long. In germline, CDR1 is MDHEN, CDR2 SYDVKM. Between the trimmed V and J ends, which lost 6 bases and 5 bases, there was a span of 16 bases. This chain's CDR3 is CASSPAAGGTEAFF. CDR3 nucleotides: TGTGCCAGCAGCCCTGCCGCGGGGGGGACTGAAGCTTTCTTT. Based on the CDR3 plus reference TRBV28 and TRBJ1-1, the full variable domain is DVKVTQSSRYLVKRTGEKVFLECVQDMDHENMFWYRQDPGLGLRLIYFSYDVKMKEKGDIPEGYSVSREKKERFSLILESASTNQTSMYLCASSPAAGGTEAFFGQGTRLTVV.

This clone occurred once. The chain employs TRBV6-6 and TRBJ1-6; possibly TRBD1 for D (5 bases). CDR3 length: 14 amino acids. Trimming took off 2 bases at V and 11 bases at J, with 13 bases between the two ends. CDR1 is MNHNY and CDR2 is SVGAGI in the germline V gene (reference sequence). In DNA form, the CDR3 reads TGTGCCAGCAGTTACGGGGGGGAGGATACACCCCTCCACTTT. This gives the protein CASSYGGEDTPLHF.

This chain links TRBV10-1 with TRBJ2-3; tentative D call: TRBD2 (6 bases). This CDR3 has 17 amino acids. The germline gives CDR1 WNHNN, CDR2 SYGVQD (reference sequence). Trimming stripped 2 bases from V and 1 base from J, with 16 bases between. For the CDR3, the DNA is TGCGCCAGCAGTGAGAGCGTCGGAGGGCTCCGCACAGATACGCAGTATTTT. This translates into CASSESVGGLRTDTQYF.

The CDR3 sequence: CASSLYTDTQYF. The CDR3 coding sequence is TGTGCCAGCAGCTTGTACACAGATACGCAGTATTTT. The gene calls are TRBV5-5 and TRBJ2-3; D is ambiguous. V gave up 1 base and J gave up 2 bases, with 2 bases separating them. This CDR3 spans 12 amino acids. Germline values: CDR1 SGHKS, CDR2 YYEKEE (reference sequence).

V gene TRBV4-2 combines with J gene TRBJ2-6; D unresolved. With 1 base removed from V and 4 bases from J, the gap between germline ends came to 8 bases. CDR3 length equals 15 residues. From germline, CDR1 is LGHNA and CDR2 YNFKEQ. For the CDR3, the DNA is TGTGCCAGCAGCCAAGCAATTTCAGGGGCCAACGTCCTGACTTTC. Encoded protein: CASSQAISGANVLTF.

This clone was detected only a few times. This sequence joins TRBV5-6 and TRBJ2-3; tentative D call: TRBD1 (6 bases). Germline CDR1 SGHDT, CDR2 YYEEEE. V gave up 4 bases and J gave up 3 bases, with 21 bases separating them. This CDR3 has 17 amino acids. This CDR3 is CASSLHTGMIETDTQYF. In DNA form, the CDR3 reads TGTGCCAGCAGCCTTCATACAGGGATGATAGAGACAGATACGCAGTATTTT.

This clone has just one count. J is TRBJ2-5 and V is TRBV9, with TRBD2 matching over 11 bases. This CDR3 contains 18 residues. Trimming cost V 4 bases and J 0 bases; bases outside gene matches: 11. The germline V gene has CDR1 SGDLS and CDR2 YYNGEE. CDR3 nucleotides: TGTGCCAGCAGCCCCCGGTTTACTAGCGGGAGAAACCAAGAGACCCAGTACTTC. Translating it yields CASSPRFTSGRNQETQYF. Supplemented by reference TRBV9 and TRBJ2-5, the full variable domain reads DSGVTQTPKHLITATGQRVTLRCSPRSGDLSVYWYQQSLDQGLQFLIQYYNGEERAKGNILERFSAQQFPDLHSELNLSSLELGDSALYFCASSPRFTSGRNQETQYFGPGTRLLVL.

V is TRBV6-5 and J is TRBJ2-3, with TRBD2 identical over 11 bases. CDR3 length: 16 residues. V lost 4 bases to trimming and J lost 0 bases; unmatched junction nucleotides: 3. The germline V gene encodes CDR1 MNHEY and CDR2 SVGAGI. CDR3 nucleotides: TGTGCCAGCAGTTCGTTAGCGGGGGGGAGCACAGATACGCAGTATTTT. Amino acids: CASSSLAGGSTDTQYF.

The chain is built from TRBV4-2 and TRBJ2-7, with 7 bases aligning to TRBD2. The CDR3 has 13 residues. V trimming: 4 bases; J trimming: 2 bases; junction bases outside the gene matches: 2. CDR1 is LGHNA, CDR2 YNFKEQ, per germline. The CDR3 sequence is CASSLGLAYEQYF. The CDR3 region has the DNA TGTGCCAGCAGCCTAGGACTAGCCTACGAGCAGTACTTC.

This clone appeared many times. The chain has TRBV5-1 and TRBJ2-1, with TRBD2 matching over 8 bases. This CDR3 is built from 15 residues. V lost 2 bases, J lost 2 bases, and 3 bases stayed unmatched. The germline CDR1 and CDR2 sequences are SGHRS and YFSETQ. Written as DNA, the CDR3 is TGCGCCAGCAGCTTTCATAGCGGGGCCTACAATGAGCAGTTCTTC. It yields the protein CASSFHSGAYNEQFF. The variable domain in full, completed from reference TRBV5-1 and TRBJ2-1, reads KAGVTQTPRYLIKTRGQQVTLSCSPISGHRSVSWYQQTPGQGLQFLFEYFSETQRNKGNFPGRFSGRQFSNSRSEMNVSTLELGDSALYLCASSFHSGAYNEQFFGPGTRLTVL.

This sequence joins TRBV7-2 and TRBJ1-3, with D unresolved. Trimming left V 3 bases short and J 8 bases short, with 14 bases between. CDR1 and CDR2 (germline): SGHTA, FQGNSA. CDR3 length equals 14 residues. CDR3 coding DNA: TGTGCCAGCAGCTTCCGACAAGCTTCATACACCATATATTTT. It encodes CASSFRQASYTIYF.

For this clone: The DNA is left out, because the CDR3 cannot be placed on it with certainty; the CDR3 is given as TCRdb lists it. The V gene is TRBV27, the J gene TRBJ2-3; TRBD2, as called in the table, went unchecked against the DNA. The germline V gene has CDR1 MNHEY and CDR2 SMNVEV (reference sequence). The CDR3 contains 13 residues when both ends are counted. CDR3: CASSSVRGDTQYF.

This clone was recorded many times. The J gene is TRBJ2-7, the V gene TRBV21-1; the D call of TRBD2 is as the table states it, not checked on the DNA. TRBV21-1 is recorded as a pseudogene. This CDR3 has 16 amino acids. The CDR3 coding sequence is TGTGCCAGCAGCAAACATCTAGCGGGAGTGAAGTACGAGCAGTACTTC. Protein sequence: CASSKHLAGVKYEQYF.

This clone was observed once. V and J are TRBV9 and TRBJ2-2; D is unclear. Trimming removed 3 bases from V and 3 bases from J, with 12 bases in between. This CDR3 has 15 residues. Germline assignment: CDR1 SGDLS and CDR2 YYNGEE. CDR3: CASSGGYGDTGELFF. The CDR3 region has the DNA TGTGCCAGCAGCGGAGGCTACGGCGACACCGGGGAGCTGTTTTTT. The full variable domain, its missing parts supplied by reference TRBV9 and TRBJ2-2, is DSGVTQTPKHLITATGQRVTLRCSPRSGDLSVYWYQQSLDQGLQFLIQYYNGEERAKGNILERFSAQQFPDLHSELNLSSLELGDSALYFCASSGGYGDTGELFFGEGSRLTVL.

The CDR3 nucleotides are TGTGCCAGCAGCTTAGATTACAGGGGGATGTTCTTC. Translation: CASSLDYRGMFF. V gene TRBV11-1 combines with J gene TRBJ2-1; 8 bases fit TRBD1. After removal of 1 base from V and 15 bases from J, the junction contained 5 bases not matched to a gene. This CDR3 region has 12 residues. Germline CDR1 SGHAT, CDR2 FQDESV (reference sequence).

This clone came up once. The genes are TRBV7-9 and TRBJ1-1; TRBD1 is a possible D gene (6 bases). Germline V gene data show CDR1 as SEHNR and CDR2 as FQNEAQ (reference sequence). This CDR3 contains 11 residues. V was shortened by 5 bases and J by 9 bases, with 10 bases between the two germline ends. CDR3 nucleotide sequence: TGTGCCAGCAGCCGTACAGGGAAAGCTTTCTTT. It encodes CASSRTGKAFF.

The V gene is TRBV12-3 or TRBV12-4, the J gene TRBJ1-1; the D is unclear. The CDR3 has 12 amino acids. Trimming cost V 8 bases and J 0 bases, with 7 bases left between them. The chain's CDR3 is CASSILNTEAFF. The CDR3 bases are TGTGCCAGCTCTATCCTGAACACTGAAGCTTTCTTT.

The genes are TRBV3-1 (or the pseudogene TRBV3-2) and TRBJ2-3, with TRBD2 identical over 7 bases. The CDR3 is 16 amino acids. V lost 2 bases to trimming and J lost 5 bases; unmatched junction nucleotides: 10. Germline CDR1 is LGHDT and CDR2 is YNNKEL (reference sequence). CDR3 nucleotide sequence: TGTGCCAGCAGCCAACAAGGAACTAGCGTGGTAGATACGCAGTATTTT. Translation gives CASSQQGTSVVDTQYF.

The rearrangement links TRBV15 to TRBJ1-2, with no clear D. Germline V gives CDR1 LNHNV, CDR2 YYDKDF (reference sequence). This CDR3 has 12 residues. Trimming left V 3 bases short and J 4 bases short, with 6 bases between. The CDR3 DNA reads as TGTGCCACCAGCAGGGCTGGCTATGGCTACACCTTC. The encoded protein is CATSRAGYGYTF.

The CDR3 reads CASSPLPSEDEQFF. As DNA, the CDR3 is TGTGCCAGCTCACCACTGCCTAGCGAGGATGAGCAGTTCTTC. V and J are TRBV18 and TRBJ2-1, with D perhaps matching TRBD2 (6 bases). The CDR3 has 14 amino acids. Trimming removed 1 base from V and 8 bases from J, with 12 bases in between. CDR1 KGHSH and CDR2 LQKENI come from the germline V gene.

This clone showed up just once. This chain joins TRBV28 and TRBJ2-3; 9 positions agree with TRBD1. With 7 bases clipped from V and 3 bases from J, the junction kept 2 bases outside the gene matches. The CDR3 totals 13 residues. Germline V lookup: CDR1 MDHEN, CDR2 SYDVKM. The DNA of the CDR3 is TGTGCCAGCAAGGGACAGGGTACAGATACGCAGTATTTT. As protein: CASKGQGTDTQYF.

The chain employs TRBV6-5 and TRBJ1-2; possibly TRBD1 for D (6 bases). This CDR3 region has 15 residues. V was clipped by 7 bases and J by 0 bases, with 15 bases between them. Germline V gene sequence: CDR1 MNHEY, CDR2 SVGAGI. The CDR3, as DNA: TGTGCCAGCACCCCCGGGACACCTTCTAACTATGGCTACACCTTC. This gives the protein CASTPGTPSNYGYTF.

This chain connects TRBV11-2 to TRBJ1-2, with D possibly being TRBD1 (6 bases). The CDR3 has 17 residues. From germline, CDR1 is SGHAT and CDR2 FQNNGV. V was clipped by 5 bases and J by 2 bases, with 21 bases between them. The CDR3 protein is CASSPLQGRKANYGYTF. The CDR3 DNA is TGTGCCAGCAGCCCATTACAGGGAAGGAAAGCCAACTATGGCTACACCTTC. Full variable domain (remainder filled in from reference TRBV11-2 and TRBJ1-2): EAGVAQSPRYKIIEKRQSVAFWCNPISGHATLYWYQQILGQGPKLLIQFQNNGVVDDSQLPKDRFSAERLKGVDSTLKIQPAKLEDSAVYLCASSPLQGRKANYGYTFGSGTRLTVV.